This TCR beta chain came from a study of tumor-infiltrating lymphocytes in localized non-small cell lung cancer. Study-level background: Several tumor histologies, both smoking statuses, and some post-neoadjuvant chemotherapy samples were included. Whole-study findings and limits: Different pieces of the same tissue were used for each assay. TCR sequencing covered a subset of patients with enough tissue.

Sequencing used immunoSEQ multiplex PCR; TCRdb keeps in-frame clones, though not all of them. Of about 13,000 clones in the sample, roughly 82% were seen once. Trimming pared 3 bases from V and 8 bases from J, leaving 12 bases between. Per the germline V gene, CDR1 is LNHDA and CDR2 is SQIVND (reference sequence). The CDR3 covers 13 residues. On this clone itself: Its target is not known.

The source is a human donor with non-small cell lung cancer. The chain links TRBV19 to TRBJ2-3; D is ambiguous. The sample taken for sequencing was lung tumor tissue. The CDR3 bases are TGTGCCAGTAGTATTAGAGGCTCCGGTACGCAGTATTTT. Amino acids: CASSIRGSGTQYF.